This passage covers 31 T cell receptor beta chains from one sample sequenced in a study of blood T cell repertoires in COVID-19. Libraries were prepared by immunoSEQ multiplex PCR; TCRdb keeps only in-frame clonotypes and omits some of them. The sample shows approximately 70,000 clones, roughly 92% of them seen only once. The sample consisted of peripheral blood. These receptors all stem from a man aged 45-60 years with COVID-19, enrolled during active disease.

The chain is built from TRBV6-2 or TRBV6-3 and TRBJ2-5; 9 nucleotides line up with TRBD2. CDR1 and CDR2 (germline): MNHEY, SVGEGT. Losses at the gene ends were 2 bases for V and 1 base for J; bases not matched to a gene: 11. This CDR3 is built from 18 residues. The CDR3 sequence: CASSYPEGSGRLQETQYF. For the CDR3, the DNA is TGTGCCAGCAGTTACCCCGAGGGTAGCGGGAGACTCCAAGAGACCCAGTACTTC.

This chain connects TRBV7-3 to TRBJ2-3; no clear D gene. Trimming took off 1 base at V and 1 base at J, with 9 bases between the two ends. The CDR3 covers 15 residues. The germline CDR1 and CDR2 sequences are SGHTA and FQGTGA. The CDR3 loop is CASSLSGAGTDTQYF. CDR3 in DNA: TGTGCCAGCAGCTTAAGCGGAGCAGGCACAGATACGCAGTATTTT.

The chain joins TRBV14 to TRBJ1-5; a possible D gene is TRBD1 (5 bases). The V gene's germline CDR1 is SGHDN and CDR2 FVKESK. This CDR3 is built from 13 residues. V lost 2 bases to trimming and J lost 6 bases, with 8 bases between them. For the CDR3, the DNA is TGTGCCAGCAGCCAACGGGGGGGTCAGCCCCAGCATTTT. As protein: CASSQRGGQPQHF.

The chain couples TRBV7-2 to TRBJ2-7; 8 bases are shared with TRBD2. This CDR3 contains 15 residues. V shed 6 bases, J shed 6 bases, and the junction held 13 bases outside the gene matches. Looked up from germline, CDR1 is SGHTA and CDR2 is FQGNSA. The CDR3 DNA reads as TGTGCCAGCAGACCCACGCGAGCGGGGGCCCTCGAGCAGTACTTC. Amino acids: CASRPTRAGALEQYF.

The CDR3 sequence: CASSPGTGDGYTF. CDR3 DNA: TGTGCCAGCAGTCCCGGGACAGGGGATGGCTACACCTTC. The rearrangement joins TRBV27 to TRBJ1-2; TRBD1 matches at 10 bases. Unmatched junction bases numbered 3, after V lost 5 bases and J lost 6 bases. The CDR3 contains 13 residues. In germline, CDR1 is MNHEY, CDR2 SMNVEV (reference sequence).

The rearrangement joins TRBV5-1 to TRBJ2-7; 7 bases line up with TRBD2. CDR3 size: 13 residues. The germline V gene has CDR1 SGHRS and CDR2 YFSETQ. The V gene end was trimmed by 4 bases and the J gene end by 3 bases; junction bases not matched to a gene: 4. CDR3 amino acids: CASSQGLVYEQYF. The CDR3 nucleotides read TGCGCCAGCAGCCAAGGACTAGTCTACGAGCAGTACTTC.

The rearrangement joins TRBV19 to TRBJ2-7; 9 nucleotides line up with TRBD2. The junction had 29 bases not matched to a gene; V was cut back by 9 bases and J by 2 bases. The CDR3 runs to 21 residues. The germline V gene has CDR1 LNHDA and CDR2 SQIVND (reference sequence). The CDR3 region is CARTSSGREGREITVTYEQYV. DNA of the CDR3: TGTGCCAGAACAAGTAGCGGGCGGGAGGGCCGTGAAATCACGGTCACCTACGAGCAGTACGTC.

This sequence joins TRBV4-3 and TRBJ2-7; TRBD1 matches at 7 bases. V dropped 1 base and J dropped 4; count of bases not matched to a gene: 16. There are 18 residues in the CDR3. From germline, CDR1 is LGHNA and CDR2 YSLEER. In DNA form, the CDR3 reads TGCGCCAGCAGCCAAGTTCTCCCGGGGCCAGGGGGAAAGTACGAGCAGTACTTC. Translated, it gives CASSQVLPGPGGKYEQYF.

The chain is built from TRBV19 and TRBJ2-7; 9 positions match TRBD1. Trimming removed 9 bases from V and 2 bases from J; junction bases left unmatched: 5. The CDR3 runs to 13 residues. Per the germline V gene, CDR1 is LNHDA and CDR2 is SQIVND (reference sequence). CDR3: CARGQGKPYEQYF. CDR3 nucleotides: TGTGCCAGAGGACAGGGGAAACCCTACGAGCAGTACTTC.

The chain has TRBV7-2 and TRBJ2-1; D may be TRBD2 (6 bases). CDR3 length: 16 residues. Per germline, CDR1 SGHTA and CDR2 FQGNSA. V was shortened by 5 bases and J by 4 bases, with 18 bases between the two germline ends. The CDR3 DNA is TGTGCCAGCAGCCCCCGGTGGGGGGTAAGTTACAATGAGCAGTTCTTC. Translated: CASSPRWGVSYNEQFF. Full variable domain (rest looked up from reference TRBV7-2 and TRBJ2-1): GAGVSQSPSNKVTEKGKDVELRCDPISGHTALYWYRQSLGQGLEFLIYFQGNSAPDKSGLPSDRFSAERTGGSVSTLTIQRTQQEDSAVYLCASSPRWGVSYNEQFFGPGTRLTVL.

The chain is built from TRBV11-2 and TRBJ2-3; TRBD1 agrees at 7 bases. The germline V gene has CDR1 SGHAT and CDR2 FQNNGV. The CDR3 is 16 amino acids. Trimming removed 5 bases from V and 0 bases from J; junction bases left unmatched: 8. Written as DNA, the CDR3 is TGTGCCAGCAGCCTCCGGGACAGCCTTAGCACAGATACGCAGTATTTT. It is translated as CASSLRDSLSTDTQYF.

V is TRBV6-1 and J is TRBJ2-4; D may be TRBD2 (6 bases). Germline values: CDR1 MNHNS, CDR2 SASEGT. Trimming pared 2 bases from V and 1 base from J, leaving 12 bases between. This CDR3 comprises 16 residues. The CDR3 region is CASSETIGGAKNIQYF. CDR3 nucleotides: TGTGCCAGCAGTGAAACAATTGGGGGGGCCAAAAACATTCAGTACTTC.

The rearrangement links TRBV7-9 to TRBJ2-1; TRBD2 aligns across 8 bases. With V trimmed by 1 base and J by 5 bases, 4 bases remained unmatched. The CDR3 runs 15 residues. Germline V lookup: CDR1 SEHNR, CDR2 FQNEAQ (reference sequence). As DNA, the CDR3 is TGTGCCAGCAGCTTAGTTAGCGGGAAGGACAATGAGCAGTTCTTC. It translates to CASSLVSGKDNEQFF.

V usage is TRBV6-6 and J usage is TRBJ2-1; TRBD2 aligns across 13 bases. Germline CDR1 reads MNHNY; CDR2 reads SVGAGI (reference sequence). V shed 10 bases and J 9 bases; nucleotides not matched to a gene: 9. CDR3 size: 14 residues. The CDR3 protein is CATRLAGGISEQFF. DNA of the CDR3: TGTGCCACTCGACTAGCGGGAGGAATAAGTGAGCAGTTCTTC.

The rearrangement uses TRBV11-2 and TRBJ1-3, with a weak D call TRBD1 (5 bases). The CDR3 covers 16 residues. Germline lookup yields CDR1 SGHAT and CDR2 FQNNGV. V shed 1 base and J shed 2 bases, with 12 bases lying between them. CDR3: CASSLAYRQPGNTIYF. CDR3 nucleotides: TGTGCCAGCAGCTTAGCCTACCGACAGCCTGGAAACACCATATATTTT. The variable domain in full, completed from reference TRBV11-2 and TRBJ1-3, reads EAGVAQSPRYKIIEKRQSVAFWCNPISGHATLYWYQQILGQGPKLLIQFQNNGVVDDSQLPKDRFSAERLKGVDSTLKIQPAKLEDSAVYLCASSLAYRQPGNTIYFGEGSWLTVV.

J is TRBJ2-1 and V is TRBV19, with 7 bases matching TRBD2. The germline V gene encodes CDR1 LNHDA and CDR2 SQIVND (reference sequence). There are 14 residues in the CDR3. The J segment lost 6 bases and the V segment lost 6 bases, leaving 8 bases of the junction unmatched. The CDR3 sequence is CASSPLRGSNEQFF. The CDR3 DNA sequence: TGTGCCAGTAGCCCTTTGCGGGGGTCCAATGAGCAGTTCTTC.

This chain links TRBV29-1 with TRBJ2-3; 8 bases map to TRBD2. The germline V gene has CDR1 SQVTM and CDR2 ANQGSEA. The CDR3 length is 14 residues. J gave up 4 bases and V 6 bases, and 9 bases lay outside the gene matches. The CDR3: CSVGLAGGSDTQYF. In DNA, the CDR3 is TGCAGCGTCGGACTAGCCGGAGGATCAGATACGCAGTATTTT.

This sequence joins TRBV4-1 and TRBJ2-2, with D possibly matching TRBD2 (6 bases). The CDR3 is 15 amino acids. Germline lookup yields CDR1 MGHRA and CDR2 YSYEKL. With 4 bases removed from V and 6 bases from J, the gap between germline ends came to 15 bases. CDR3 sequence (DNA): TGCGCCAGCAGCCCCGGAGGGGCGTATGCCGGGGAGCTGTTTTTT. Translating it yields CASSPGGAYAGELFF.

V and J are TRBV10-1 and TRBJ2-1, with 14 bases aligning to TRBD2. This CDR3 contains 18 residues. Germline V gene lookup returns CDR1 WNHNN and CDR2 SYGVQD (reference sequence). The J segment lost 9 bases and the V segment lost 6 bases, leaving 16 bases of the junction unmatched. The CDR3 DNA is TGCGCCAGCAGAACCGGGACTAGCGGGAGAGGAAGGGGCGGTGAGCAGTTCTTC. Its translation: CASRTGTSGRGRGGEQFF.

This clone was observed once. The rearrangement uses TRBV6-6 and TRBJ2-7; maybe TRBD2 (6 bases). This CDR3 contains 13 residues. The germline V gene has CDR1 MNHNY and CDR2 SVGAGI (reference sequence). Trimming took off 2 bases at V and 1 base at J, with 6 bases between the two ends. The CDR3 loop reads CASSYGGSYEQYV. CDR3 nucleotides: TGTGCCAGCAGTTACGGGGGGTCCTACGAGCAGTACGTC.

The rearrangement uses TRBV29-1 and TRBJ2-7, with D perhaps TRBD1 (5 bases). V dropped 6 bases and J dropped 3 bases, with 12 bases sitting between them. CDR3 length: 12 residues. Germline V gene data show CDR1 as SQVTM and CDR2 as ANQGSEA. CDR3: CSVETGHYEQYF. CDR3 DNA: TGCAGCGTCGAAACAGGACACTACGAGCAGTACTTC.

The chain carries TRBV3-1 (or the pseudogene TRBV3-2) and TRBJ1-2; 7 nucleotides match TRBD1. With 5 bases clipped from V and 4 bases from J, the junction kept 1 base outside the gene matches. The length of the CDR3 is 12 residues. CDR1 is LGHDT and CDR2 is YNNKEL in the germline V gene (reference sequence). The CDR3 DNA reads TGTGCCAGCAGCAGGGACAGCTATGGCTACACCTTC. Protein: CASSRDSYGYTF.

V usage is TRBV5-4 and J usage is TRBJ1-4; D is unresolved. The CDR3 runs 13 residues. V was pared by 1 base and J by 8 bases, with 9 bases between. CDR1 is SGHNT and CDR2 is YYREEE in the germline V gene (reference sequence). In DNA, the CDR3 is TGTGCCAGCAGCTTGAATAGGAGGGAAAAACTGTTTTTT. Encoded protein: CASSLNRREKLFF.

This clone appeared once. V usage is TRBV24-1 and J usage is TRBJ1-3; no definite D call. V was cut by 9 bases and J by 0 bases, with 8 bases left in between. The V gene's germline CDR1 is KGHDR and CDR2 SFDVKD. The CDR3 is 13 amino acids. DNA for the CDR3: TGTGCCACCCACCCGAGCTCTGGAAACACCATATATTTT. This sequence encodes CATHPSSGNTIYF.

The J gene is TRBJ2-2, the V gene TRBV6-2 or TRBV6-3; a possible D gene is TRBD1 (5 bases). V gave up 2 bases and J gave up 9 bases, with 19 bases separating them. The CDR3 consists of 16 residues. Germline V gene data show CDR1 as MNHEY and CDR2 as SVGEGT. CDR3 protein: CASSYPAGKSVRELFF. The CDR3, as DNA: TGTGCCAGCAGTTACCCCGCAGGGAAGAGCGTCAGGGAGCTGTTTTTT.

Only one count was recorded for this clone. This chain joins TRBV27 and TRBJ2-7; 7 nucleotides align to TRBD1. With V trimmed by 4 bases and J by 2 bases, 8 bases remained unmatched. The length of the CDR3 is 15 residues. Germline CDR1 MNHEY, CDR2 SMNVEV (reference sequence). The CDR3 nucleotides read TGTGCCAGCAGTTCTCGACAGGGTCGGACCTACGAGCAGTACTTC. As protein: CASSSRQGRTYEQYF.

The gene calls are TRBV4-2 and TRBJ1-6; TRBD1 matches 9 bases. This CDR3 is built from 15 residues. CDR1 is LGHNA and CDR2 is YNFKEQ in the germline V gene. V trimming: 1 base; J trimming: 6 bases; junction bases outside the gene matches: 1. The CDR3 DNA reads as TGTGCCAGCAGCCAAGTGACAGGGGGTAATTCACCCCTCCACTTT. This translates into CASSQVTGGNSPLHF.

The chain links TRBV6-5 to TRBJ2-3, with TRBD2 as a possible D gene (5 bases). Germline V gene lookup returns CDR1 MNHEY and CDR2 SVGAGI. This CDR3 region has 14 residues. V gave up 6 bases and J gave up 1 base, with 11 bases separating them. The CDR3 spells CASSRGWGTDTQYF. The CDR3 DNA sequence: TGTGCCAGCAGCCGAGGGTGGGGCACAGATACGCAGTATTTT.

The chain joins TRBV7-3 to TRBJ2-2; no reliable D call. The CDR3 runs 13 residues. CDR1 is SGHTA and CDR2 is FQGTGA in the germline V gene. V shed 4 bases and J shed 4 bases, with 7 bases lying between them. Here the CDR3 reads CASSSYFTGELFF. In nucleotides, the CDR3 is TGTGCCAGCAGCTCGTACTTCACCGGGGAGCTGTTTTTT. Looking up the rest from reference TRBV7-3 and TRBJ2-2 gives the full variable domain: GAGVSQTPSNKVTEKGKYVELRCDPISGHTALYWYRQSLGQGPEFLIYFQGTGAADDSGLPNDRFFAVRPEGSVSTLKIQRTERGDSAVYLCASSSYFTGELFFGEGSRLTVL.

The chain is built from TRBV29-1 and TRBJ2-1, with TRBD2 matching over 10 bases. The V gene's germline CDR1 is SQVTM and CDR2 ANQGSEA. The junction had 2 bases not matched to a gene; V was cut back by 6 bases and J by 0 bases. The length of the CDR3 is 14 residues. This CDR3 reads CSVASGSSYNEQFF. The DNA for the CDR3 is TGCAGCGTGGCTAGCGGGAGCTCCTACAATGAGCAGTTCTTC.

The rearrangement joins TRBV28 to TRBJ1-2, with 9 nucleotides matching TRBD1. This CDR3 spans 15 amino acids. Germline loops: CDR1 MDHEN, CDR2 SYDVKM. V shed 6 bases, J shed 4 bases, and the junction held 9 bases outside the gene matches. The CDR3 spells CASRHGTGSVYGYTF. The DNA for the CDR3 is TGTGCCAGCAGACACGGGACAGGGAGTGTCTATGGCTACACCTTC.